Listed below are T cell receptor beta chains from one sample, sequenced in a study of shared clonotypes between healthy human individuals. The data were produced by immunoSEQ multiplex PCR, yet TCRdb's version contains in-frame clones alone and is incomplete. The sample has millions of clones, 90% to 95% seen once. Specimen: naive CD8+ T cells from PBMCs. The receptors come from a man aged 18 to 30 in good health. Some clones in this sample may be carry-over from other donors' samples. The CDR3 runs from the conserved cysteine through the conserved F or W. D genes are given only for firm matches. Rows may omit the clone size; those that give it use once, few, many or a size class.

TRBV9	NA	TRBJ1-2	TRBD1	TGTGCCAGCAGCGTCGCCCGGGACAGAGGAGATGGCTACACCTTC	CASSVARDRGDGYTF
TRBV4-2	NA	TRBJ1-6	NA	TGTGCCAGCAGCCAAGACAGGAGCTCCTATAATTCACCCCTCCACTTT	CASSQDRSSYNSPLHF
TRBV4-2	NA	TRBJ2-1	TRBD1	TGTGCCAGCAGCCAAGATATCCGGACAGGGGGCTTCAATGAGCAGTTCTTC	CASSQDIRTGGFNEQFF
TRBV5-8	NA	TRBJ2-7	NA	TGTGCCAGCAGCTTTTCTGGAAGGGCAAGTTCCTACGAGCAGTACTTC	CASSFSGRASSYEQYF
TRBV27	NA	TRBJ1-2	TRBD1	TGTGCCAGCAGCAACAGGGGTCCTAACTATGGCTACACCTTC	CASSNRGPNYGYTF
TRBV11-2	NA	TRBJ2-1	NA	TGTGCCAGCAGCGCAAGCACGAGCTCCTACAATGAGCAGTTCTTC	CASSASTSSYNEQFF
TRBV2	NA	TRBJ2-3	TRBD2	TGTGCCAGCAGGGCGGCGGGAGGGTTCGCAGATACGCAGTATTTT	CASRAAGGFADTQYF
TRBV9	NA	TRBJ2-4	NA	TGTGCCAGCAGCGTAGTGGGGGATGGTCGGGAAAACATTCAGTACTTC	CASSVVGDGRENIQYF
TRBV30	NA	TRBJ2-7	NA	TGTGCCTGGAATTTCCGTCCTGAGTCCTACGAGCAGTACTTC	CAWNFRPESYEQYF
TRBV11-2	NA	TRBJ2-1	TRBD2	TGTGCCAGCAGCTTAAACGCGGGAGGGGGCAATGAGCAGTTCTTC	CASSLNAGGGNEQFF
TRBV6-5	NA	TRBJ2-7	NA	TGTGCCAGCAGTTACTCGAAAGTCCTTCCCGTTAACGAGCAGTACTTC	CASSYSKVLPVNEQYF
TRBV6-5	NA	TRBJ2-7	NA	TGTGCCAGCAGCCCGACTGGGTACGAGCAGTACTTC	CASSPTGYEQYF
TRBV19	NA	TRBJ2-1	TRBD2	TGTGCCAGTAGTATCCCCACACTAGCGGGAGGCTACAATGAGCAGTTCTTC	CASSIPTLAGGYNEQFF
TRBV4-1	NA	TRBJ2-1	TRBD2	TGCGCCAGCAGGCCGACTAGCGGGAGAGCAAATGAGCAGTTCTTC	CASRPTSGRANEQFF
TRBV6-5	NA	TRBJ2-1	TRBD1	TGTGCCAGCGCCGGGACAGGGGGGACCGGGAATGAGCAGTTCTTC	CASAGTGGTGNEQFF
TRBV11-3	NA	TRBJ2-7	NA	TGTGCCAGCAGCTTAGGCTCACAGGGCGAGCAGTACTTC	CASSLGSQGEQYF
TRBV18	NA	TRBJ2-1	NA	TGTGCCAGCTCACTCCCTATGACGCAGTTCTTC	CASSLPMTQFF
TRBV6-1	NA	TRBJ2-1	NA	TGTGCCAGCAGGGGTCTCTCCTACAATGAGCAGTTCTTC	CASRGLSYNEQFF
TRBV6-6	NA	TRBJ2-7	TRBD2	TGTGCCAGCAGTTACCTCGGGAGGGCCTACGAGCAGTACTTC	CASSYLGRAYEQYF
TRBV9	NA	TRBJ2-3	NA	TGTGCCAGCAGCTCCCAACCGGCGACATCTGGGGTCACAGATACGCAGTATTTT	CASSSQPATSGVTDTQYF
TRBV27	NA	TRBJ2-2	TRBD1	TGTGCCAGCAGTGCCCGTGGGACAGGGGCCACCGGGGAGCTGTTTTTT	CASSARGTGATGELFF
TRBV29-1	NA	TRBJ2-1	TRBD2	TGCAGCGTACCTGTGGCGGGACTAGCCTACAATGAGCAGTTCTTC	CSVPVAGLAYNEQFF
TRBV7-9	NA	TRBJ2-7	NA	TGTGCCAGCAGCTTAGGTGGCTACCCTAGCGAGCAGTACTTC	CASSLGGYPSEQYF
TRBV27	NA	TRBJ1-5	NA	TGTGCCAGCAGTCGGACCGTTTATAGCAATCAGCCCCAGCATTTT	CASSRTVYSNQPQHF
TRBV5-1	NA	TRBJ2-7	TRBD1	TGCGCCAGCAGCTACTCAGGGGGTATCGACTACGAGCAGTACTTC	CASSYSGGIDYEQYF
TRBV5-1	NA	TRBJ1-4	NA	TGCGCCAGCAGCTCGGCCCGGGCGACAGGCACTAATGAAAAACTGTTTTTT	CASSSARATGTNEKLFF
TRBV28	NA	TRBJ2-7	TRBD1	TGTGCCAGCAGCCCCCCCCGGGACAGGGCCTACGAGCAGTACTTC	CASSPPRDRAYEQYF
TRBV6-1	NA	TRBJ2-7	NA	TGTGCCAGCAGTGAATTGGCAGACTCCTACGAGCAGTACTTC	CASSELADSYEQYF
TRBV6-1	NA	TRBJ2-7	TRBD1	TGTGCCAGCAGTGAAGCGGACAGGGGACACTACCTCTCGGGCTACGAGCAGTACTTC	CASSEADRGHYLSGYEQYF
TRBV7-9	NA	TRBJ2-3	TRBD2	TGTGCCAGCAGTTTTCCGCTAGCGGGAGAGCAGTATTTT	CASSFPLAGEQYF
TRBV9	NA	TRBJ2-2	NA	TGTGCCAGCAGCGTAGAGGGCAGGGGCCCTAACACCGGGGAGCTGTTTTTT	CASSVEGRGPNTGELFF
TRBV19	few	TRBJ1-1	NA	TGTGCCAGTAGGTACCGACGGGACAACACTGAAGCTTTCTTT	CASRYRRDNTEAFF
TRBV29-1	NA	TRBJ2-1	NA	TGCAGCGCCAGACCTAGCGCAGGGTCCTACAATGAGCAGTTCTTC	CSARPSAGSYNEQFF
TRBV9	NA	TRBJ2-3	TRBD1	TGTGCCAGCAGCGTCACAGGGGGTGGGGGCACAGATACGCAGTATTTT	CASSVTGGGGTDTQYF
TRBV19	NA	TRBJ2-3	TRBD2	TGTGCCAGTAGTATTAGGACTAGCGGCACAGATACGCAGTATTTT	CASSIRTSGTDTQYF
TRBV19	NA	TRBJ1-5	TRBD1	TGTGCCAGTAGTATATTGCAGGGGGCTGGCAATCAGCCCCAGCATTTT	CASSILQGAGNQPQHF